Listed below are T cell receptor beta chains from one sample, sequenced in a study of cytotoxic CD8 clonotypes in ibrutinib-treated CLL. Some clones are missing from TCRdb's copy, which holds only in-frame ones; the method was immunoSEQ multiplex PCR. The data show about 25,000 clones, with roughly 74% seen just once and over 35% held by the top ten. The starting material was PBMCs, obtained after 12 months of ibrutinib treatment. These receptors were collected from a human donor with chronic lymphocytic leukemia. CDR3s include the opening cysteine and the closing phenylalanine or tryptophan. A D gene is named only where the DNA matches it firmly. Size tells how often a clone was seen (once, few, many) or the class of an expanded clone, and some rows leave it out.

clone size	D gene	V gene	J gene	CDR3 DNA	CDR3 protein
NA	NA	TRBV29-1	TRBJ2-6	TGCAGCGTTGATGGCTCTGGGGCCAACGTCCTGACTTTC	CSVDGSGANVLTF
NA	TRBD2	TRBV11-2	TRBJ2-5	TGTGCCAGCAGCTCGCGGGGGGGATACCAAGAGACCCAGTACTTC	CASSSRGGYQETQYF
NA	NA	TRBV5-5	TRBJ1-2	TGTGCCAGCAGCCCTTATTCCTATGGCTACACCTTC	CASSPYSYGYTF
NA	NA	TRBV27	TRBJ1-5	TGTGCCAGCGGTTCCGGGATCGTTAGCAATCAGCCCCAGCATTTT	CASGSGIVSNQPQHF
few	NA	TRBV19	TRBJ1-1	TGTGCCAGTATCCCACATCGGGGCACTGAAGCTTTCTTT	CASIPHRGTEAFF
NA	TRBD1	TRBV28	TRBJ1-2	TGTGCCAGCAGCGAGTTCCGACAGGGTATCTATGGCTACACCTTC	CASSEFRQGIYGYTF
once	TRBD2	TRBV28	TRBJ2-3	TGTGCCAGCTCACCCCTTGCGGGGGAGGGTACAGATACGCAGTATTTT	CASSPLAGEGTDTQYF
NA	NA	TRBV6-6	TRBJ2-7	TGTGCCAGCAGTGCACCCGGGTCAGGTAGCTACGAGCAGTACTTC	CASSAPGSGSYEQYF
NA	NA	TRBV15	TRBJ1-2	TGTGCCACCAGCAGAGAGAGGGGGGAGGGCTACACCTTC	CATSRERGEGYTF
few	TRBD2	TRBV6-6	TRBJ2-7	TGTGCCAGCACCCCCGGGGGGGGCGAGCAGTACTTC	CASTPGGGEQYF
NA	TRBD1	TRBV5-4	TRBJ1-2	TGTGCCAGCAGCTTGGGGGGACAGGGGGACTATGGCTACACCTTC	CASSLGGQGDYGYTF
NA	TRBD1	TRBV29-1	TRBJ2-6	TGCAGCGTGCAGACAGGGGGCTCTAGCTCTGGGGCCAACGTCCTGACTTTC	CSVQTGGSSSGANVLTF
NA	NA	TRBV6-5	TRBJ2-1	TGTGCCAGCAGTTATTCCGACTTGTACAATGAGCAGTTCTTC	CASSYSDLYNEQFF
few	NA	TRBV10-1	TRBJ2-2	TGCGCCAGACCCACCGGGGAGCTGTTTTTT	CARPTGELFF
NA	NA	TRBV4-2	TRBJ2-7	TGTGCCAGCAGTCGGAAACTAGCAATGGGGGCGGACTCCTACGAGCAGTACTTC	CASSRKLAMGADSYEQYF
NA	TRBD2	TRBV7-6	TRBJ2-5	TGTGCCAGCAGCTCTATCGGGGGACTAGCTGGGGAGACCCAGTACTTC	CASSSIGGLAGETQYF
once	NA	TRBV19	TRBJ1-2	TGTGCCAGTACCATGGGGGCAGGGGCCTTCTATGGCTACACCTTC	CASTMGAGAFYGYTF
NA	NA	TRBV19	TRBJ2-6	TGTGCCAGTACCCCCGCGGGGGCCAACGTCCTGACTTTC	CASTPAGANVLTF
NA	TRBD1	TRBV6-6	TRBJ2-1	TGTGCCAGCAGTTACGGGACAGGGATGGCCTACAATGAGCAGTTCTTC	CASSYGTGMAYNEQFF
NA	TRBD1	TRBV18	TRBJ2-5	TGTGCCAGCTCACCGCAGGGGACAGGCGAGACCCAGTACTTC	CASSPQGTGETQYF
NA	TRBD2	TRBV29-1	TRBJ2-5	TGCAGCGTTGATCCCAGGACTAGCGGGGGTTTTAGGTGGGAGACCCAGTACTTC	CSVDPRTSGGFRWETQYF
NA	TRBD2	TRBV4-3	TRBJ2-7	TGCGCCAGCAGCCAAGAAGGGACTAGCAGCCTCTACGAGCAGTACTTC	CASSQEGTSSLYEQYF
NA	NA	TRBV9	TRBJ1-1	TGTGCCAGCAGCGTTAGACAGGAGAACACTGAAGCTTTCTTT	CASSVRQENTEAFF
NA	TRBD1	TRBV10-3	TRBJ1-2	TGTGCCACCAGGGAACAGGGGGTCTATGGCTACACCTTC	CATREQGVYGYTF
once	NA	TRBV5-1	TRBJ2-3	TGCGCCAGCACCGGTGGGGGGCAGGGAGATACGCAGTATTTT	CASTGGGQGDTQYF
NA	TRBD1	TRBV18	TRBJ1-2	TGTGCCAGCTCACTACAGGGGGCTGGCGGCTACACCTTC	CASSLQGAGGYTF
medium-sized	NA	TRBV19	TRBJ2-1	TGTGCCAGTAGTCTTACTTGGGGGGCTTACAATGAGCAGTTCTTC	CASSLTWGAYNEQFF
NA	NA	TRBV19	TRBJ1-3	TGTGCCAGTACCCCCGACGGCGGAAACACCATATATTTT	CASTPDGGNTIYF
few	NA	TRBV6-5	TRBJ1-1	TGTGCCAGCAGCACAGACAGGAACACTGAAGCTTTCTTT	CASSTDRNTEAFF